A single sample is the source of the 18 T cell receptor beta chains below, sequenced in a study of CD8 T cells in ankylosing spondylitis. TCRdb reprocessed the 5' RACE reads with MiXCR, giving one entry per CDR3 protein. Of hundreds of thousands of distinct CDR3 sequences listed, roughly 8.6% are singletons. Sequenced: blood, either unsorted or a sorted T cell fraction (not recorded which). The receptor set was obtained from a male donor with ankylosing spondylitis or in good health (not recorded which).

This clonotype was counted at least ten times. This rearrangement joins TRBV6-5 to TRBJ1-1; the match to TRBD1 covers 7 bases. V shed 7 bases, J shed 11 bases, and the junction held 7 bases outside the gene matches. The CDR3 sequence is 11 residues long. The V gene's germline CDR1 is MNHEY and CDR2 SVGAGI. CDR3 nucleotides: TGTGCCAGCACACGGGACAGACGGGCTTTCTTT. It encodes CASTRDRRAFF.

This clonotype came up many times. V usage is TRBV20-1 and J usage is TRBJ1-6; D not certain. Per germline, CDR1 DFQATT and CDR2 SNEGSKA (reference sequence). The CDR3 is made up of 15 amino acids. Deletions cut 0 bases from V and 7 bases from J, with 13 bases between. This CDR3 reads CSARDRAGWNSPLHF. The CDR3 DNA is TGCAGTGCTAGAGATCGGGCAGGTTGGAATTCACCCCTCCACTTT.

This clonotype was recorded many times. V gene TRBV7-8 combines with J gene TRBJ1-2; tentatively, D is TRBD1 (6 bases). V lost 5 bases to trimming and J lost 5 bases, with 18 bases between them. Looked up from germline, CDR1 is SGHVS and CDR2 is FQNEAQ. The CDR3 totals 15 residues. Here the CDR3 DNA reads TGTGCCAGCAGCCCCTCGAGGGGGATGCGGTATGGCTACACCTTC. It specifies CASSPSRGMRYGYTF.

This clonotype was counted many times. The chain uses TRBV7-2 and TRBJ2-1; the D is unclear. The CDR3 totals 13 residues. Germline V gives CDR1 SGHTA, CDR2 FQGNSA. V lost 4 bases, J lost 4 bases, and 8 bases lay in between. The CDR3 sequence is CASSSSLYNEQFF. The DNA for the CDR3 is TGTGCCAGCAGCTCTAGTCTGTACAATGAGCAGTTCTTC.

This clonotype was recorded at least ten times. This chain uses TRBV20-1 with TRBJ2-7; D possibly corresponds to TRBD1 (5 bases). Germline V gene sequence: CDR1 DFQATT, CDR2 SNEGSKA (reference sequence). This CDR3 is built from 11 residues. V lost 4 bases to trimming and J lost 2 bases, with 6 bases between them. The DNA of the CDR3 is TGCAGTGCTACCAGGGCCTACGAGCAGTACTTC. It translates to CSATRAYEQYF.

The chain has TRBV5-6 and TRBJ2-1; a possible D gene is TRBD1 (5 bases). The V end was cut by 0 bases, the J end by 8 bases, with 15 bases between. Germline lookup yields CDR1 SGHDT and CDR2 YYEEEE. There are 15 residues in the CDR3. The CDR3 sequence is CASSLAPREGHEQFF. CDR3 sequence (DNA): TGTGCCAGCAGCTTGGCCCCCAGGGAAGGCCATGAGCAGTTCTTC.

V and J are TRBV29-1 and TRBJ2-7, with D maybe TRBD1 (6 bases). Per germline, CDR1 SQVTM and CDR2 ANQGSEA. The CDR3 has 15 amino acids. Trimming cost V 0 bases and J 3 bases, with 15 bases left between them. The CDR3, as DNA: TGCAGCGTTGAAGACGGCCAAAGAGGGGGCTACGAGCAGTACTTC. It codes for CSVEDGQRGGYEQYF.

This clonotype was counted ten times or more. The CDR3 is CSAGHRGSLGNTEAFF. The CDR3 bases are TGCAGTGCTGGGCACAGGGGCAGTTTAGGGAACACTGAAGCTTTCTTT. The rearrangement joins TRBV20-1 to TRBJ1-1, with TRBD1 identical over 7 bases. Germline V gene lookup returns CDR1 DFQATT and CDR2 SNEGSKA (reference sequence). With V trimmed by 5 bases and J by 1 base, 13 bases remained unmatched. This CDR3 has 16 residues.

Many counts were recorded for this clonotype. This chain uses TRBV5-1 with TRBJ2-4, with D possibly matching TRBD2 (5 bases). The germline V gene encodes CDR1 SGHRS and CDR2 YFSETQ. CDR3 length equals 17 residues. The V end was cut by 2 bases, the J end by 1 base, with 16 bases between. CDR3 region: CASSFNGKSNAKNIQYF. For the CDR3, the DNA is TGCGCCAGCAGCTTCAACGGGAAAAGCAATGCCAAAAACATTCAGTACTTC.

This clonotype was seen many times. This rearrangement joins TRBV5-8 to TRBJ1-2; 8 positions agree with TRBD1. Germline V gives CDR1 SGHTS, CDR2 YDEGEE. V was pared by 4 bases and J by 8 bases, with 7 bases of the junction left unmatched. The CDR3 has 13 amino acids. CDR3 in amino acids: CASSPTGTGGYTF. In nucleotides, the CDR3 is TGTGCCAGCAGCCCCACAGGGACAGGCGGCTACACCTTC.

This chain uses TRBV12-3 or TRBV12-4 with TRBJ2-1; no reliable D call. V lost 3 bases, J lost 0 bases, and 9 bases lay in between. The CDR3 is made up of 15 amino acids. The CDR3 DNA reads as TGTGCCAGCAGTTTCGGGTCTAGCTCCTACAATGAGCAGTTCTTC. As protein: CASSFGSSSYNEQFF.

V usage is TRBV5-1 and J usage is TRBJ2-7; 7 bases line up with TRBD2. Looked up from germline, CDR1 is SGHRS and CDR2 is YFSETQ. V lost 2 bases to trimming and J lost 6 bases; unmatched junction nucleotides: 8. This CDR3 is 14 amino acids long. CDR3 sequence: CASSFGTTPGEQYF. CDR3 nucleotide sequence: TGCGCCAGCAGCTTCGGGACTACTCCTGGCGAGCAGTACTTC.

This clonotype was picked up many times. The chain employs TRBV7-2 and TRBJ2-1, with 10 bases that match TRBD2. CDR1 and CDR2 (germline): SGHTA, FQGNSA. The CDR3 has 17 residues. The J segment lost 10 bases and the V segment lost 4 bases, leaving 16 bases of the junction unmatched. The CDR3: CASSSHGSASGSIEQFF. Here the CDR3 DNA reads TGTGCCAGCAGCTCACACGGTTCGGCTAGCGGGAGTATAGAGCAGTTCTTC.

Many counts were recorded for this clonotype. The chain couples TRBV5-1 to TRBJ2-2; 10 bases map to TRBD2. J was trimmed by 5 bases and V by 3 bases; bases with no gene match: 4. The length of the CDR3 is 15 residues. Germline values: CDR1 SGHRS, CDR2 YFSETQ. The CDR3 is CASSWGLASTGELFF. The CDR3 DNA is TGCGCCAGCAGCTGGGGACTAGCGTCGACCGGGGAGCTGTTTTTT.

Comments on this clonotype: This may arise from a read error, as a much more abundant clone is one base away. The genes are TRBV20-1 and TRBJ2-7, with TRBD1 matching over 7 bases. Germline loops: CDR1 DFQATT, CDR2 SNEGSKA (reference sequence). With 6 bases clipped from V and 6 bases from J, the junction kept 11 bases outside the gene matches. There are 13 residues in the CDR3. The CDR3 DNA follows: TGCAGTGCGTTGGGACAGAACCTTCGCGAGCAGTACTTC. This codes for CSALGQNLREQYF.

This clonotype was counted at least ten times. The chain uses TRBV12-3 or TRBV12-4 and TRBJ1-5; no definite D call. This CDR3 region has 13 residues. Trimming took off 5 bases at V and 4 bases at J, with 9 bases between the two ends. In nucleotides, the CDR3 is TGTGCCAGCAGTGCTGACGAGAATCAGCCCCAGCATTTT. Protein product: CASSADENQPQHF.

This clonotype has ten or more counts. The chain has TRBV9 and TRBJ2-6; TRBD1 matches 7 bases. This CDR3 contains 17 residues. Germline trimming cut 2 bases from V and 1 base from J; bases unmatched to any gene: 6. CDR1 and CDR2 from the germline V gene are SGDLS and YYNGEE. CDR3 in DNA: TGTGCCAGCAGCGTCCGGGACAGTTTTTCTGGGGCCAACGTCCTGACTTTC. This translates into CASSVRDSFSGANVLTF.

Ten or more counts support this clonotype. The chain couples TRBV5-1 to TRBJ2-3, with 7 bases matching TRBD2. The V and J ends lost 0 bases and 2 bases, in that order; junction bases with no gene match: 3. CDR1 and CDR2 (germline): SGHRS, YFSETQ. The CDR3 contains 15 residues. The CDR3 is CASSLVAGSTDTQYF. The CDR3 DNA sequence: TGCGCCAGCAGCTTGGTAGCGGGCTCCACAGATACGCAGTATTTT.